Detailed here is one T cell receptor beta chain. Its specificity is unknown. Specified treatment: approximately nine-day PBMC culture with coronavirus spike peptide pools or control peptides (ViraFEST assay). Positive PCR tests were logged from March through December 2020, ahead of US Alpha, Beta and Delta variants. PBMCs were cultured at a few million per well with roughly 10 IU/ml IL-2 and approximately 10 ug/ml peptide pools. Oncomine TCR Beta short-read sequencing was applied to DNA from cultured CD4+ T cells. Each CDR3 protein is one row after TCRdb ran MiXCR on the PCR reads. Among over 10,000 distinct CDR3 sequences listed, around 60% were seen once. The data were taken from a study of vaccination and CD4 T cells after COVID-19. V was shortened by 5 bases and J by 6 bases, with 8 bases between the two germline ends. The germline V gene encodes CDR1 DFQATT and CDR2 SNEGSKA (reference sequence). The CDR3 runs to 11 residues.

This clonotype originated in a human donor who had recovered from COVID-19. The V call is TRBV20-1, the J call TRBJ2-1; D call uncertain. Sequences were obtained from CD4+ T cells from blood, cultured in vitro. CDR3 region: CSALIVNEQFF. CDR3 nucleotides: TGCAGTGCTCTAATCGTCAATGAGCAGTTCTTC.